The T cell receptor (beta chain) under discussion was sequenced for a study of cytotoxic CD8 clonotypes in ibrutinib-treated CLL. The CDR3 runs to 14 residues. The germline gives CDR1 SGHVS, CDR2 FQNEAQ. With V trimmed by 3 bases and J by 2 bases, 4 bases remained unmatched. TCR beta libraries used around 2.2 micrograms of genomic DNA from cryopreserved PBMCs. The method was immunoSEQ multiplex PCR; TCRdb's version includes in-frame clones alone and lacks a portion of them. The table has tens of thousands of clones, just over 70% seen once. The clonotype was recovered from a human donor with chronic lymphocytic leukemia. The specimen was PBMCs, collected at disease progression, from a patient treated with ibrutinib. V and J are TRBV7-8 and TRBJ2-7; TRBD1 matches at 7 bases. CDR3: CASSFGTATYEQYF. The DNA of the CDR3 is TGTGCCAGCAGCTTTGGGACAGCAACCTACGAGCAGTACTTC.